The sequence of this T cell receptor (beta chain) was determined in a study of cytomegalovirus exposure and HLA in healthy donors. This clone was counted between two and nine times. PCR employed 60 Vbeta and 13 Jbeta primers. Sequenced by immunoSEQ multiplex PCR; TCRdb stores in-frame clones only, minus some. This table has 90,000 to 110,000 clones, 69% appearing once. Trimming shortened V by 5 bases and J by 3 bases, and 20 bases separated the two germline ends. From germline, CDR1 is SGHTA and CDR2 FQGNSA. The CDR3 is made up of 16 amino acids. The rearrangement joins TRBV7-2 to TRBJ2-7; D remains unclear. Sequencing used PBMCs. The source of this sequence is a man in his thirties or forties in good health and CMV-seronegative. CDR3 in DNA: TGTGCCAGCAGCCCCTCAACCGGGTCGCTGATCTACGAGCAGTACTTC. This codes for CASSPSTGSLIYEQYF. Based on the CDR3 plus reference TRBV7-2 and TRBJ2-7, the full variable domain is GAGVSQSPSNKVTEKGKDVELRCDPISGHTALYWYRQSLGQGLEFLIYFQGNSAPDKSGLPSDRFSAERTGGSVSTLTIQRTQQEDSAVYLCASSPSTGSLIYEQYFGPGTRLTVT.